Sequencing of this TCR beta chain was carried out in a study of cytomegalovirus exposure and HLA in healthy donors. Sequencing used immunoSEQ multiplex PCR; TCRdb keeps in-frame clones, though not all of them. The data contain some 79,000 clones, 85% to 95% of them singletons. The donors belonged to the roughly 110-subject validation cohort, separate from the approximately 700-subject first cohort. V lost 3 bases to trimming and J lost 1 base; unmatched junction nucleotides: 0. The V gene's germline CDR1 is MDHEN and CDR2 SYDVKM. The length of the CDR3 is 14 residues. Worth noting for this clone: What it recognizes is unknown.

Whole-study findings and limits: As confirmed in vitro, three CMV-associated chains were specific for CMV antigens. The study labeled fewer than 200 TCR beta chains cytomegalovirus-associated. Most TCR sequences showed up rarely, but some public TCRs showed up in many donors.

The sequenced sample was PBMCs. The V and J genes are TRBV28 and TRBJ1-5, with 7 bases fitting TRBD1. The receptor's source is a woman aged 18-29 years in good health and CMV-seropositive. CDR3 DNA: TGTGCCAGCAGTTTGACAGGGAGCAATCAGCCCCAGCATTTT. Its protein is CASSLTGSNQPQHF.